Listed below are T cell receptor beta chains from one sample, sequenced in a study of cytomegalovirus exposure and HLA in healthy donors. Assay used: immunoSEQ multiplex PCR; TCRdb lists only in-frame clones, some missing. The sample carries about 150,000 clones, about 10% recorded once. The sequenced sample was PBMCs. Receptors were obtained from a man in his fifties or sixties in good health and CMV-seronegative. The CDR3 runs from the conserved cysteine through the conserved F or W. A D gene is named only where the DNA matches it firmly. Clone size is given for some rows only: seen once, a few or many times, or a class if the clone is expanded.

d_call	v_call	j_call	clone_size	cdr3_nt	cdr3_aa
TRBD1	TRBV9	TRBJ1-5	few	TGTGCCAGCAGCGTAGGGACAGGGGGAAACATGCAGCCCCAGCATTTT	CASSVGTGGNMQPQHF
NA	TRBV6-5	TRBJ2-7	few	TGTGCCAGCAGTTACACAGGACGTGGTAATAGCTACGAGCAGTACTTC	CASSYTGRGNSYEQYF
TRBD2	TRBV5-1	TRBJ2-5	few	TGCGCCAGCAGCTTGGGGCTAGCGGGAGGCCTGGCCCGGGAGACCCAGTACTTC	CASSLGLAGGLARETQYF
TRBD2	TRBV9	TRBJ2-1	NA	TGTGCCAGCAGCACCCAGACTAGCGGGAGCGGCTTGGAGCAGTTCTTC	CASSTQTSGSGLEQFF
TRBD1	TRBV14	TRBJ2-7	NA	TGTGCCAGCAGCCAAGATGAATCGGGACAGGGGTTGTACGAGCAGTACTTC	CASSQDESGQGLYEQYF
TRBD2	TRBV4-1	TRBJ2-5	few	TGCGCCAGCAGCCGCAAACTAGCGGGAGAGGAGACCCAGTACTTC	CASSRKLAGEETQYF
TRBD1	TRBV4-1	TRBJ1-5	few	TGCGCCAGCAGCCTCGACAGGGTTGATCAGCCCCAGCATTTT	CASSLDRVDQPQHF
TRBD2	TRBV18	TRBJ2-7	NA	TGTGCCAGCTCACCCCGGGAGGGGGCCTACGAGCAGTACTTC	CASSPREGAYEQYF
NA	TRBV10-2	TRBJ2-7	few	TGCGCCAGCAGTGAGTCATGGGGCGCGTTCGACGAGCAGTACTTC	CASSESWGAFDEQYF
TRBD2	TRBV10-1	TRBJ2-1	NA	TGCGCCAGCAGTGAGACTAGCGGGAGAATCGGTGAGCAGTTCTTC	CASSETSGRIGEQFF
TRBD2	TRBV30	TRBJ2-7	few	TGTGCCTGGAAGAAAGCGGGGTCCTCCTACGAGCAGTACTTC	CAWKKAGSSYEQYF
NA	TRBV5-4	TRBJ1-2	NA	TGTGCCAGCAGCTTAATCGGGACTCCTCTCGGCACCTTC	CASSLIGTPLGTF
NA	TRBV9	TRBJ2-1	few	TGTGCCAGCAGCGTAGGAGGGGGCTCCTACAATGAGCAGTTCTTC	CASSVGGGSYNEQFF
NA	TRBV29-1	TRBJ1-2	few	TGCAGCGTTGATGGGTTCGGGGACTATGGCTACACCTTC	CSVDGFGDYGYTF
NA	TRBV21-1	TRBJ2-1	NA	TGTGCCAGCCCCTCGAGGGAGTACCACAATGAGCAGTTCTTC	CASPSREYHNEQFF
NA	TRBV7-9	TRBJ1-1	NA	TGTGCCAGCAGCTCCGATGGAGGGCACCATAATACTGAAGCTTTCTTT	CASSSDGGHHNTEAFF
NA	TRBV7-8	TRBJ2-5	few	TGTGCCAGCAGCCCCTCGTTGGACACAGAGACCCAGTACTTC	CASSPSLDTETQYF
TRBD2	TRBV6-6	TRBJ2-5	NA	TGTGCCAGCAGTACGCTAGCGGGAGAGACCCAGTACTTC	CASSTLAGETQYF
NA	TRBV11-1	TRBJ2-5	few	TGTGCCAGCAGCTCGGACGGGAGAAAAGAGACCCAGTACTTC	CASSSDGRKETQYF
NA	TRBV5-4	TRBJ2-1	NA	TGTGCCAGCAGCTGGGGCGCAGGGGTGACTGAGCAGTTCTTC	CASSWGAGVTEQFF
NA	TRBV30	TRBJ2-1	NA	TGTGCCTGGAGACCGCGCACCGAGCAGTTCTTC	CAWRPRTEQFF
NA	TRBV9	TRBJ2-2	many	TGTGCCAGCAAATCAGGGATGAACACCGGGGAGCTGTTTTTT	CASKSGMNTGELFF
NA	TRBV19	TRBJ1-1	NA	TGTGCCAGTAGTCCAGGGCGGACTGAAGCTTTCTTT	CASSPGRTEAFF
NA	TRBV7-2	TRBJ2-5	few	TGTGCCAGCAGCTTAACTTGGCAGGCAGAGACCCAGTACTTC	CASSLTWQAETQYF
NA	TRBV27	TRBJ2-7	NA	TGTGCCAGCAGTTTAAGTCGGACAGAACCCTACGAGCAGTACTTC	CASSLSRTEPYEQYF
TRBD2	TRBV28	TRBJ2-7	few	TGTGCCAGCAGTCCCCTCGGGTTGGTAGCGGGAGGCCGCGAGCAGTACTTC	CASSPLGLVAGGREQYF
NA	TRBV19	TRBJ2-2	NA	TGTGCCAGTTTGCTGACTGTCCCCCGAGGCACCGGGGAGCTGTTTTTT	CASLLTVPRGTGELFF
NA	TRBV19	TRBJ1-1	few	TGTGCCAGTAGTATAGATCCTGTGGCGAACACTGAAGCTTTCTTT	CASSIDPVANTEAFF
NA	TRBV4-2	TRBJ1-1	few	TGTGCCAGCAGCCAAGAATGGCAAGAGGCGGGGTTTGTATCTGAAGCTTTCTTT	CASSQEWQEAGFVSEAFF
NA	TRBV11-2	TRBJ1-2	NA	TGTGCCAGCACCCGGGACACCCATAACTATGGCTACTCCTTC	CASTRDTHNYGYSF
TRBD2	TRBV11-3	TRBJ2-1	NA	TGTGCCAGCAGCTTCGCCGGGGGGACCTACAATGAGCAGTTCTTC	CASSFAGGTYNEQFF
NA	TRBV6-6	TRBJ2-5	NA	TGTGCCAGCAGTTACGCGAGGGAGACCCAGTACTTC	CASSYARETQYF
TRBD2	TRBV19	TRBJ2-7	once	TGTGCCAGTAGTATAGCAGGGACTAGCGGGGGTTACGAGCAGTACTTC	CASSIAGTSGGYEQYF
TRBD1	TRBV2	TRBJ2-2	once	TGTGCCAGCAGTTCCGACAGGGGAAGAACCGGGGAGCTGTTTTTT	CASSSDRGRTGELFF
TRBD1	TRBV5-4	TRBJ2-4	NA	TGTGCCAGCAGCTTGGATGGGACAGGGACCATTCAGTACTTC	CASSLDGTGTIQYF
TRBD1	TRBV29-1	TRBJ1-2	few	TGCAGCCCCTTTGGGACAGTCAACTCGAGAGGCTATGGCTACACCTTC	CSPFGTVNSRGYGYTF
NA	TRBV28	TRBJ2-2	few	TGTGCCAGCAGGCTAGGTTGGGGGGAACGTAACACCGGGGAGCTGTTTTTT	CASRLGWGERNTGELFF
TRBD2	TRBV7-2	TRBJ2-1	NA	TGTGCCAGCTTAGAGGGGGAGGGGAGCGGGAGGCCCTGGTTGGAGCAGTTCTTC	CASLEGEGSGRPWLEQFF
TRBD2	TRBV6-1	TRBJ2-3	few	TGTGCCAGCAGTGCCGGGACTAGCGGGAGCACAGATACGCAGTATTTT	CASSAGTSGSTDTQYF
TRBD2	TRBV5-1	TRBJ2-5	few	TGCGCCAGCAGCTTGGGGGCTAGCGGGGGCGCGGAGACCCAGTACTTC	CASSLGASGGAETQYF
NA	TRBV28	TRBJ2-1	NA	TGTGCCACCAGTCCGAGCGCGGTAAACAATGAGCAGTTCTTC	CATSPSAVNNEQFF